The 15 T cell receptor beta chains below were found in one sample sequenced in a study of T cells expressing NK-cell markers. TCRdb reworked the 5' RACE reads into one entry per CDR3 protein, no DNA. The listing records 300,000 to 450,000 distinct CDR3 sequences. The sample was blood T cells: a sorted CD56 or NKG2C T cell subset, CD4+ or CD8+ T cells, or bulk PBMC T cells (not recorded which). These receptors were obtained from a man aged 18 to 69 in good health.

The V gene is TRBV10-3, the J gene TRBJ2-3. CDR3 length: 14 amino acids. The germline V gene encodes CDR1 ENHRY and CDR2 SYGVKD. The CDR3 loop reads CAISESYRILWQYF.

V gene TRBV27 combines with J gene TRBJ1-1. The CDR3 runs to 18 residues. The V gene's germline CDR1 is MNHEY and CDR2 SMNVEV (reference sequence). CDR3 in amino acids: CASSFSRGGIPLDTEAFF.

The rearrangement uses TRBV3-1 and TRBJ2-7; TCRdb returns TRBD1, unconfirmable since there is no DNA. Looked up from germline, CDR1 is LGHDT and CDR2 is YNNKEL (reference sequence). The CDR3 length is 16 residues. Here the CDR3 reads CASSRGGGQGSYEQYF.

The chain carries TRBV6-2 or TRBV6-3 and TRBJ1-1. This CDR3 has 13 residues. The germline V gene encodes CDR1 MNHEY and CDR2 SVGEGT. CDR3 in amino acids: CASSYLTRQEAFF.

CDR3 protein: CASSRAGRIPNQPQHF. The chain joins TRBV19 to TRBJ1-5; lacking DNA, the TRBD1 call made by TCRdb goes unchecked. This CDR3 has 16 amino acids. Germline lookup yields CDR1 LNHDA and CDR2 SQIVND (reference sequence).

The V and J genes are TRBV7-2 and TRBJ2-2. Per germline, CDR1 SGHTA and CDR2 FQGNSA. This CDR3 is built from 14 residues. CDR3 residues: CASSLRVDAGELFF.

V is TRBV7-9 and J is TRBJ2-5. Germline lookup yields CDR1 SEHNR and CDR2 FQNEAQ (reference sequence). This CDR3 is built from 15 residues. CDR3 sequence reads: CASSSRPALQETQYF.

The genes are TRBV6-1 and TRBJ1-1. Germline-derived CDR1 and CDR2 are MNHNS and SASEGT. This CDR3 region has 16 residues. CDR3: CATYRRPEAANTEAFF.

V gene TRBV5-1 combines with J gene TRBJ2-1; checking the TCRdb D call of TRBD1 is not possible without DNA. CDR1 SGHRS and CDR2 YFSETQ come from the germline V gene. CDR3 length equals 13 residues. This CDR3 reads CASSRDGGDEQFF.

Here the CDR3 reads CASSLGPWGYTF. This chain connects TRBV12-3 or TRBV12-4 to TRBJ1-2. The CDR3 is made up of 12 amino acids.

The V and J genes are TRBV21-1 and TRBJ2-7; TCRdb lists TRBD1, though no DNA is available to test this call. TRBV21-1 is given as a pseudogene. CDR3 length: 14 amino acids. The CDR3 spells CASSHEAGVGEQYF.

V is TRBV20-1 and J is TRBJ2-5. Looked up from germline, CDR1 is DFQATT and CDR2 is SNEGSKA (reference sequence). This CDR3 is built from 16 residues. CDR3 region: CSASYQFSLNQETQYF.

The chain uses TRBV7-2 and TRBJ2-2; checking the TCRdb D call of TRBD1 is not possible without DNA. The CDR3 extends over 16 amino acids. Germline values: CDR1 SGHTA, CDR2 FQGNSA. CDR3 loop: CASSWASGGNTGELFF.

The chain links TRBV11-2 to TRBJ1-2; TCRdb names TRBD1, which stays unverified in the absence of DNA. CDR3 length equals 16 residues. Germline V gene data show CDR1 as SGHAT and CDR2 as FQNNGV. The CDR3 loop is CASSFGRSSTNYGYTF.

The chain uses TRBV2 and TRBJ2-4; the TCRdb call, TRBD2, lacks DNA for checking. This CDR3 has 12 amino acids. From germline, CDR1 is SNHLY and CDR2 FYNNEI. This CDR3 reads CASSGLADIQYF.